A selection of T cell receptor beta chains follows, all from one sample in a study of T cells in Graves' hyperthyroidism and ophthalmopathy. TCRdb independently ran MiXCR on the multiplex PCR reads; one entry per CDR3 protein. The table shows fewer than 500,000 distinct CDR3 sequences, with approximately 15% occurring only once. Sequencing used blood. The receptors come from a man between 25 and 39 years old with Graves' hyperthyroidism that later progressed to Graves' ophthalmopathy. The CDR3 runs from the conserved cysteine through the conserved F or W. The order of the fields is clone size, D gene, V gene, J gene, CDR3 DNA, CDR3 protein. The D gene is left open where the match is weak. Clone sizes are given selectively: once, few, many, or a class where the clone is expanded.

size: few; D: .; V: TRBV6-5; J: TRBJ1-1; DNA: TGTGCCAGCAGTTACTCGTACGGGACGCTGAACACTGAAGCTTTCTTT; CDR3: CASSYSYGTLNTEAFF
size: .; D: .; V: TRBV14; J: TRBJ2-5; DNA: TGTGCCAGCAGCCAAGAAGGTTTGGGGGTAGAGACCCAGTACTTC; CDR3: CASSQEGLGVETQYF
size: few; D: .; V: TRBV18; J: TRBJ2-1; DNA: TGTGCCAGCTCACAGACTACTGCTGAGCAGTTCTTC; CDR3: CASSQTTAEQFF
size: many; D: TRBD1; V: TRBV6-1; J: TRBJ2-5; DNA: TGTGCCAGCAGCTCAAGTAGGACAGGGGCGAGGGAGACCCAGTACTTC; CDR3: CASSSSRTGARETQYF
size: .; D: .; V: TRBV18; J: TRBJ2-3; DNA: TGTGCCAGCTCACCTCCCGGGCTTCCGAAGGGAACAGATACGCAGTATTTT; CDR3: CASSPPGLPKGTDTQYF
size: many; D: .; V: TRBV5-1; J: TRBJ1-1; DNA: TGCGCCAGCAGCCAAGGCGGCTCCAAACCTGAAGCTTTCTTT; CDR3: CASSQGGSKPEAFF
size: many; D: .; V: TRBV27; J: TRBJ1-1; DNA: TGTGCCAGCAGATTTAAGGGAGAGGCCACTGAAGCTTTCTTT; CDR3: CASRFKGEATEAFF
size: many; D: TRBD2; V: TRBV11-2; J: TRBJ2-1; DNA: TGTGCCAGCAGCTTAGACCTGAGACTAGCTAATGAGCAGTTCTTC; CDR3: CASSLDLRLANEQFF
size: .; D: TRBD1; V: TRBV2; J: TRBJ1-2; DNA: TGTGCCAACAGAGCCGGGACAGTCTATGGCTACACCTTC; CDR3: CANRAGTVYGYTF
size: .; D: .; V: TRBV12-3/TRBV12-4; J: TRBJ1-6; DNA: TGTGCCAGCAGTTCAGGGGACCTTTGGTCACCCCTCCACTTT; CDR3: CASSSGDLWSPLHF
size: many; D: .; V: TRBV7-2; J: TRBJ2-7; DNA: TGTGCCAGCAGCGCGGACTATTCCTACGAGCAGTACTTC; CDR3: CASSADYSYEQYF
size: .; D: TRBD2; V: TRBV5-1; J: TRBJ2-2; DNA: TGCGCCAGCAGCAGGACTAGCGGGTCCGGGGAGCTGTTTTTT; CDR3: CASSRTSGSGELFF
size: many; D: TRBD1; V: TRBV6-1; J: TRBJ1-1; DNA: TGTGCCAGCAGATATGGGACAGGCAGTACTGAAGCTTTCTTT; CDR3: CASRYGTGSTEAFF
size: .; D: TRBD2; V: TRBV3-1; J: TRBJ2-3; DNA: TGTGCCAGCAGCCAAGGGGGACTAGCTCGCACAGATACGCAGTATTTT; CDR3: CASSQGGLARTDTQYF
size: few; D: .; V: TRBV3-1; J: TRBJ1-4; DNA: TGTGCCAGCAGCCAACCCAGGGGCGAGGGGCTAGGAGAAAAACTGTTTTTT; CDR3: CASSQPRGEGLGEKLFF
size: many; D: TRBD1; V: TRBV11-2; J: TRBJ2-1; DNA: TGTGCCAGCAGCTTTAATGGACAGGCCAATCCTTCCTACAATGAGCAGTTCTTC; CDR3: CASSFNGQANPSYNEQFF
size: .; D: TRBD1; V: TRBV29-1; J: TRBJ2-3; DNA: TGCAGCGTTCAGGACAGGGGCTTATCCACAGATACGCAGTATTTT; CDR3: CSVQDRGLSTDTQYF
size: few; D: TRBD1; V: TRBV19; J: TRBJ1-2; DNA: TGTGCCAGTAGAAGTACAGGGGGAGCTGGCTACACCTTC; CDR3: CASRSTGGAGYTF